This T cell receptor beta chain derives from a study of cytomegalovirus exposure and HLA in healthy donors. Across the study: Inside one of the first data releases sat around 86 million unique TCRs taken from HLA-typed donors. Regarding the study as a whole: A later analysis appeared to link common viral pathogens to several of the most significant clusters. One cluster of highly shared sequence variants probably arose as a sequencing artifact.

The length of the CDR3 is 15 residues. V dropped 3 bases and J dropped 2 bases, with 11 bases sitting between them. Germline V gene sequence: CDR1 GTSNPN, CDR2 SVGIG (reference sequence). PCR involved 60 Vbeta and 13 Jbeta primers. Clones were read by immunoSEQ multiplex PCR, and TCRdb kept only the in-frame ones, dropping some. The table records fewer than 200,000 clones, 75% to 85% of them present only once. In the case of this clone: Its antigen is as yet unknown.

This TCR derives from a man aged 25-45 years in good health and CMV-seronegative. The sample taken for sequencing was PBMCs. The chain is built from TRBV30 and TRBJ2-6; weak D call: TRBD1 (5 bases). The CDR3 coding sequence is TGTGCCTGGAGCCTCCTGGGGCCTGGGGCCAACGTCCTGACTTTC. Translated: CAWSLLGPGANVLTF.